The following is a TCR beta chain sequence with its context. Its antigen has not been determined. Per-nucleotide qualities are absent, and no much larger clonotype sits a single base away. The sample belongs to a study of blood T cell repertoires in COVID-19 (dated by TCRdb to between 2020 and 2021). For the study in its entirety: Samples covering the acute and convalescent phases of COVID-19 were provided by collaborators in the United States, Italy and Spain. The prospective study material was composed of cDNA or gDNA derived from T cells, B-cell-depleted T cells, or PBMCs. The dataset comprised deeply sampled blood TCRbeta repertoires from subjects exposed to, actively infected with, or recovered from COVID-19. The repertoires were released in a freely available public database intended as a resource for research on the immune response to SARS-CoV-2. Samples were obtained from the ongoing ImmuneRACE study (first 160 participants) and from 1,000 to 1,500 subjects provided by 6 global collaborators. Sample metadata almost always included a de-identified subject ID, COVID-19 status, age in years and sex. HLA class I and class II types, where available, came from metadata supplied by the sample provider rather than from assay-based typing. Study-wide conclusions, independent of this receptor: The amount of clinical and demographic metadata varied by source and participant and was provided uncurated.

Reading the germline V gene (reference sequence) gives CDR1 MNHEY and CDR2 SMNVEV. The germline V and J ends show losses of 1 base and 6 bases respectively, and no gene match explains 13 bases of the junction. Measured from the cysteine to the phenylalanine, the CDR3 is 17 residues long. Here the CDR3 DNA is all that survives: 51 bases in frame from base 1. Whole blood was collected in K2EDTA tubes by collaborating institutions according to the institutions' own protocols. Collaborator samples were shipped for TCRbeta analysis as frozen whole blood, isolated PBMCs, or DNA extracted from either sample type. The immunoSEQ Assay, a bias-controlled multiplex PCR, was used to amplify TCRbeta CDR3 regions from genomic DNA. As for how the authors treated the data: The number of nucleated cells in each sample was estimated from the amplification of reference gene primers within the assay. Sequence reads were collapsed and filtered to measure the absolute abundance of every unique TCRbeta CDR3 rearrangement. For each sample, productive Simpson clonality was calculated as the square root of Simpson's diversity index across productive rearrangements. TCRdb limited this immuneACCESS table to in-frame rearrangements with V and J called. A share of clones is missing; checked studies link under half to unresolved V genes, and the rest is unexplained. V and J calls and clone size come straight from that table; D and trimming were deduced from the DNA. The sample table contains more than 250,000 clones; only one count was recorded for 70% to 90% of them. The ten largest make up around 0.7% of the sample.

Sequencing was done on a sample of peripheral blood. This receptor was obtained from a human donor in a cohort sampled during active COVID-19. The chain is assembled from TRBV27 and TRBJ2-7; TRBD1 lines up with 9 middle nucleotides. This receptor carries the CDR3 CASSLWGQGVPLPEQYF. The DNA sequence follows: TGTGCCAGCAGTTTATGGGGACAGGGAGTCCCTTTGCCCGAGCAGTACTTC.